This TCR beta chain was captured in a study of blood T cell repertoires in COVID-19. The protocol was immunoSEQ multiplex PCR, while the TCRdb copy is restricted to in-frame clones and leaves out a portion. The sample yields 250,000 to 400,000 clones, 85% to 90% seen once. Germline assignment: CDR1 MDHEN and CDR2 SYDVKM. V was pared by 4 bases and J by 7 bases, with 8 bases of the junction left unmatched. The CDR3 runs to 15 residues. This TCR derives from a woman aged 25-40 years with COVID-19, enrolled during active disease. The gene calls are TRBV28 and TRBJ1-1, with TRBD1 matching over 11 bases. What was sequenced was peripheral blood. CDR3 protein: CASSSRTGGLGEAFF. CDR3 bases: TGTGCCAGCAGTTCCCGGACAGGGGGCTTAGGTGAAGCTTTCTTT. The full variable domain, in which reference TRBV28 and TRBJ1-1 provide the parts outside the CDR3, is DVKVTQSSRYLVKRTGEKVFLECVQDMDHENMFWYRQDPGLGLRLIYFSYDVKMKEKGDIPEGYSVSREKKERFSLILESASTNQTSMYLCASSSRTGGLGEAFFGQGTRLTVV.